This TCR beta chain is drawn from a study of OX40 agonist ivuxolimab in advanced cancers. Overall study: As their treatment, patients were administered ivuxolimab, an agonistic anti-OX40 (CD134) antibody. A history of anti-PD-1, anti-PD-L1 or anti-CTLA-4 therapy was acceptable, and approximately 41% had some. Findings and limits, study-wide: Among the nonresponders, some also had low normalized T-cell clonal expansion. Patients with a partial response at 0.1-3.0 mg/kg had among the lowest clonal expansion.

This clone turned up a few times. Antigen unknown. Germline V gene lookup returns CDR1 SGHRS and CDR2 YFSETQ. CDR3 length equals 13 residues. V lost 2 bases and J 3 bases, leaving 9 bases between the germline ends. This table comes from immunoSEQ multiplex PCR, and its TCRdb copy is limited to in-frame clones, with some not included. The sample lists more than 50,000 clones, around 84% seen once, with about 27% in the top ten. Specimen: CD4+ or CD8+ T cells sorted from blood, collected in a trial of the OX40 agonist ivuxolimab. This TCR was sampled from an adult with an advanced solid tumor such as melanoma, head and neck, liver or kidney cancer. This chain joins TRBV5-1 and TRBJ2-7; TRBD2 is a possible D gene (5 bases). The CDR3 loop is CASSFGLSYEQYF. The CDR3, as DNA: TGCGCCAGCAGCTTCGGACTTAGCTACGAGCAGTACTTC.